This T cell receptor beta chain is from a study of blood T cell repertoires in COVID-19. Study context: Samples taken during acute and convalescent COVID-19 were collected in the United States, Italy and Spain. T cells, B-cell-depleted T cells, or PBMCs provided the cDNA or gDNA that served as material.

The germline CDR1 and CDR2 sequences are SGHTA and FQGNSA. There are 14 residues in the CDR3. J lost 9 bases, V lost 6 bases, and 11 bases had no gene match. As processed by the authors: Estimation of nucleated cell counts relied on the amplification of reference gene primers. Assay used: immunoSEQ multiplex PCR; TCRdb lists only in-frame clones, some missing. V, J and clone size reflect that table, while D and trimming were determined from the DNA. This sample has 220,000 or so clones, with roughly 84% found just once. The sample holds a few counts of this clone. The gene calls are TRBV7-2 and TRBJ2-1; 7 bases align to TRBD2. Sequencing was carried out using peripheral blood. The source is a woman aged 55-70 years with acute or convalescent COVID-19. In DNA, the CDR3 is TGTGCCAGCAGACCACAGCGGGGCCAGGCTGAGCAGTTCTTC. Protein product: CASRPQRGQAEQFF.